This T cell receptor (beta chain) emerged from a study of blood T cell repertoires in COVID-19. Study context: Some COVID-19 samples were acute and others convalescent; all came from the United States, Italy and Spain.

Clones were sequenced by immunoSEQ multiplex PCR, and TCRdb holds only the in-frame ones, with some missing. The profile shows 87,000 or so clones, over 70% of them singletons. Germline loops: CDR1 SGHDN, CDR2 FVKESK. This CDR3 contains 19 residues. The V segment lost 6 bases and the J segment 3 bases; nucleotides outside the gene matches: 12. The sample taken for sequencing was peripheral blood. The sequence was obtained from a man of 80 years or more with acute or convalescent COVID-19. The rearrangement links TRBV14 to TRBJ2-1, with 15 bases identical to TRBD2. The DNA for the CDR3 is TGTGCCAGCAGTCCGTCACCGGGACTAGCGGGGGGTATCTACAATGAGCAGTTCTTC. This translates into CASSPSPGLAGGIYNEQFF.